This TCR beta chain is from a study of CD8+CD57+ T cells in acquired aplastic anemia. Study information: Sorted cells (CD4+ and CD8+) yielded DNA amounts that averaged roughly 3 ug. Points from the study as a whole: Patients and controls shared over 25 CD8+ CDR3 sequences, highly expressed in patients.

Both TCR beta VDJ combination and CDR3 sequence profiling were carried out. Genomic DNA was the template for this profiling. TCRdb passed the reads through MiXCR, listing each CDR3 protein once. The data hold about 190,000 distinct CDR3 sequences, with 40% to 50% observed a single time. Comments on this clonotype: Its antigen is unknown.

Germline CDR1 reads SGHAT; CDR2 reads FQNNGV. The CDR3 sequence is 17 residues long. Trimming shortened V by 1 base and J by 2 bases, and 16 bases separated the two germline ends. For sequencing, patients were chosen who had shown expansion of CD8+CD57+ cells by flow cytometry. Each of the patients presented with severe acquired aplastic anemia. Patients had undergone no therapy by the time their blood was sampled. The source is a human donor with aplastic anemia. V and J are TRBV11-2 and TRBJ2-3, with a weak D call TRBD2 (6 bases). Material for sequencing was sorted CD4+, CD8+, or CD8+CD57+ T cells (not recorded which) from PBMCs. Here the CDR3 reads CASSLGRFGRDTDTQYF. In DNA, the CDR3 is TGTGCCAGCAGCTTAGGGAGGTTTGGGCGGGACACAGATACGCAGTATTTT.